This T cell receptor beta chain emerged from a study of blood T cell repertoires in COVID-19. Background on the study: Sources were T cells, B-cell-depleted T cells, or PBMCs; the material itself was cDNA or gDNA.

Repertoires were generated with immunoSEQ multiplex PCR, while TCRdb's copy carries only in-frame clones and drops some. The table includes about 300,000 clones, about four fifths detected once. The CDR3 is 14 amino acids. In germline, CDR1 is MNHEY, CDR2 SVGAGI. Trimming shortened V by 6 bases and J by 1 base, and 10 bases separated the two germline ends. This clonotype was obtained from a human donor with COVID-19, enrolled during active disease. The donor label of this sample is uncertain. The specimen sequenced was peripheral blood. The chain combines TRBV6-5 with TRBJ2-1, with D hard to call. The CDR3 region has the DNA TGTGCCAGCAGCAGGTCCCCATCCTACAATGAGCAGTTCTTC. Its translation is CASSRSPSYNEQFF.